The T cell receptor (beta chain) under discussion was sequenced for a study of CD8 T cells in ankylosing spondylitis. This clonotype was seen more than once but under ten times. Its antigen is not known. TCRdb used MiXCR to reprocess the 5' RACE reads, holding one entry per CDR3 protein. The sample holds about 110,000 distinct CDR3 sequences, less than 25% seen once. Trimming removed 0 bases from V and 7 bases from J; junction bases left unmatched: 12. The CDR3 totals 16 residues. Germline CDR1 SGHRS, CDR2 YFSETQ. Whole-study results and caveats: Several of the motif variants were reported before in synovial fluid and blood from reactive arthritis.

The origin of this receptor is a male donor with ankylosing spondylitis. Sequenced: synovial fluid, either unsorted or a sorted T cell fraction (not recorded which). The chain combines TRBV5-1 with TRBJ2-7; 8 nucleotides match TRBD2. In DNA form, the CDR3 reads TGCGCCAGCAGCTTGGATGTGTATGCGGGGGGCAGGGAGCAGTACTTC. It yields the protein CASSLDVYAGGREQYF.